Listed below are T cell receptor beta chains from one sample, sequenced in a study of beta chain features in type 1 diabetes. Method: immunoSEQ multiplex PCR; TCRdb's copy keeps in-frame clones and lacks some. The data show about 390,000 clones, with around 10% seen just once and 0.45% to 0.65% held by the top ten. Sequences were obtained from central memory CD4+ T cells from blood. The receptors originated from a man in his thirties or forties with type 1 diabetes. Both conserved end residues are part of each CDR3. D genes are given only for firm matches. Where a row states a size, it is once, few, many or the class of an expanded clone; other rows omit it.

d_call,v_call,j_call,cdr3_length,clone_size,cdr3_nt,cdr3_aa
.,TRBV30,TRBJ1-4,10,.,TGTGCCTGGAGTGTAGGGCAACTGTTTTTT,CAWSVGQLFF
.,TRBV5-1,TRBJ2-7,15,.,TGCGCCAGCAGCTTGGGTCGGGTACCCGCCTACGAGCAGTACTTC,CASSLGRVPAYEQYF
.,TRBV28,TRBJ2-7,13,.,TGTGCCAGCAGTACCTACAGGGGGGGCGAGCAGTACTTC,CASSTYRGGEQYF
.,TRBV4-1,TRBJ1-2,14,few,TGCGCCAGCAGCCAAGTTGGGGATAACTATGGCTACACCTTC,CASSQVGDNYGYTF
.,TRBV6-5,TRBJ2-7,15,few,TGTGCCAGCAGTTACTCAGTTATAGCGGTATACGAGCAGTACTTC,CASSYSVIAVYEQYF
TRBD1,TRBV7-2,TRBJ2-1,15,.,TGTGCCAGCAGCTTGACAGGGAATACCTACAATGAGCAGTTCTTC,CASSLTGNTYNEQFF
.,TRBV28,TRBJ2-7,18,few,TGTGCCAGCAGTTTAAGTCGATGGGGGAGGTCGAGCTCCTACGAGCAGTACTTC,CASSLSRWGRSSSYEQYF
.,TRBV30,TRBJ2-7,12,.,TGTGCCTGGACTAGACAGGTCAACGAGCGGTACTTC,CAWTRQVNERYF
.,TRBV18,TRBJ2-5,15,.,TGTGCCAGCTCACCCGACAGCGAATATCGAGAGACCCAGTACTTC,CASSPDSEYRETQYF
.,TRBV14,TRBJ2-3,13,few,TGTGCCAGCACCTCCGATCCCACAGATACGCAGTATTTT,CASTSDPTDTQYF
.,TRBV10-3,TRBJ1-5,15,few,TGTGCCATCAGCGCAGGTGATCCTAGCAATCAGCCCCAGCATTTT,CAISAGDPSNQPQHF
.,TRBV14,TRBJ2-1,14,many,TGTGCCAGCAGCGTACGCCTCTCCTACAATGAGCAGTTCTTC,CASSVRLSYNEQFF
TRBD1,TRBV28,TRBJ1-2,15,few,TGTGCCAGCAGTCTCCCTAACCGACAGGGGAGAAGCTACACCTTC,CASSLPNRQGRSYTF
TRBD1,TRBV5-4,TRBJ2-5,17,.,TGTGCCAGCAGCCCGGGACAGGTCCCTGGCCTAGGGGAGACCCAGTACTTC,CASSPGQVPGLGETQYF
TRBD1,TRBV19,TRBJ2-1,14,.,TGTGCCAGTAGGGGACAGGGCTTTGACAATGAGCAGTTCTTC,CASRGQGFDNEQFF
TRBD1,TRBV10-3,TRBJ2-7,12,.,TGTGCCATCGGACAGGGGGGCGACGAGCAGTACTTC,CAIGQGGDEQYF
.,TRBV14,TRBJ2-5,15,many,TGTGCCAGCAGCCAAGTACGGGGAAGAGCGGAGACCCAGTACTTC,CASSQVRGRAETQYF
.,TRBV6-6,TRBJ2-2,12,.,TGTGCCAGCACCACCGGGAACGGGGAGCTGTTTTTT,CASTTGNGELFF